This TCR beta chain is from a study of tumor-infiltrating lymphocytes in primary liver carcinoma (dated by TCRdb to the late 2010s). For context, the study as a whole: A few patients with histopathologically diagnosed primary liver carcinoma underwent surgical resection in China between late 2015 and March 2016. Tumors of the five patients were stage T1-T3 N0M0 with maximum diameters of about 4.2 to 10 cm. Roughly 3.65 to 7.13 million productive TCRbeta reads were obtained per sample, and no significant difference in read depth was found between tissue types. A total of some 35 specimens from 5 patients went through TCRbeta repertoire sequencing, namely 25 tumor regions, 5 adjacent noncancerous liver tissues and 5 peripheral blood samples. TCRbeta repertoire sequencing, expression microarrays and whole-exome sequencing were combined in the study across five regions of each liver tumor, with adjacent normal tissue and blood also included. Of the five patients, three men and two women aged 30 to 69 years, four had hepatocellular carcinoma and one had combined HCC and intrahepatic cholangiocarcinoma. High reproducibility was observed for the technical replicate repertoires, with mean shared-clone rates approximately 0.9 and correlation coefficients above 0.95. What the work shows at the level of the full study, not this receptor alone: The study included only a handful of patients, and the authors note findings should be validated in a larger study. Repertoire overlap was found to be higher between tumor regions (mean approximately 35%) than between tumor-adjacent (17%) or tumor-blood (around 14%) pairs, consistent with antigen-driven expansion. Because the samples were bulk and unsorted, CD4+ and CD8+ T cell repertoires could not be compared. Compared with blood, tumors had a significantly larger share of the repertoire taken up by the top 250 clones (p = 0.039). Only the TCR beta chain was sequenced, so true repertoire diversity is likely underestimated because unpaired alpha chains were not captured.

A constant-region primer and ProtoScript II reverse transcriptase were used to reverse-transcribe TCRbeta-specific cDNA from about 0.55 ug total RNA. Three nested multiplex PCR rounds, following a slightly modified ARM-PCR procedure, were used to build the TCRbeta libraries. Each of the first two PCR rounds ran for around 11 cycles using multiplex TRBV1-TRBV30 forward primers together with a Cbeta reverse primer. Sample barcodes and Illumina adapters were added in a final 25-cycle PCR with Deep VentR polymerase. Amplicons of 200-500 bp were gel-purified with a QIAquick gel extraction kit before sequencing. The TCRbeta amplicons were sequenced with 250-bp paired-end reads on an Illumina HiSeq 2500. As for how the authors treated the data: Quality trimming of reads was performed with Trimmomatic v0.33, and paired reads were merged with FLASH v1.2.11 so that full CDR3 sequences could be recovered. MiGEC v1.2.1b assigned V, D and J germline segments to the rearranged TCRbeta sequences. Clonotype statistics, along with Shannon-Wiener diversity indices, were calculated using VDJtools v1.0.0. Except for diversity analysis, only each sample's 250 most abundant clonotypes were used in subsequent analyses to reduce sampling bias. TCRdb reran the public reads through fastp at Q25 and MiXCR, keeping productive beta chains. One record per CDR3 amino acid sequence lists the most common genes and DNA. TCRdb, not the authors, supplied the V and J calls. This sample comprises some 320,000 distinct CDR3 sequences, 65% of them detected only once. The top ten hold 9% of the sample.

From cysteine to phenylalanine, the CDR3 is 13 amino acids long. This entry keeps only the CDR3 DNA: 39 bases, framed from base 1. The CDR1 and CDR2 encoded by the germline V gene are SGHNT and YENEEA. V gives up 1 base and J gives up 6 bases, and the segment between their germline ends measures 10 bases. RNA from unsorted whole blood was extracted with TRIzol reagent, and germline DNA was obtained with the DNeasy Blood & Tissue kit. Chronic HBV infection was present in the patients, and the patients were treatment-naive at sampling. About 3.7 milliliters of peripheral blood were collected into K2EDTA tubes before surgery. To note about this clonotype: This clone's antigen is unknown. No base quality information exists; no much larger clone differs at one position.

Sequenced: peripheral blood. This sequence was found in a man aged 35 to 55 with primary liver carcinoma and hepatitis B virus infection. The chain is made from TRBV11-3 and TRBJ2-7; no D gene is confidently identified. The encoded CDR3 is CASSLGGTGEQYF. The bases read TGTGCCAGCAGCTTAGGTGGTACGGGCGAGCAGTACTTC.